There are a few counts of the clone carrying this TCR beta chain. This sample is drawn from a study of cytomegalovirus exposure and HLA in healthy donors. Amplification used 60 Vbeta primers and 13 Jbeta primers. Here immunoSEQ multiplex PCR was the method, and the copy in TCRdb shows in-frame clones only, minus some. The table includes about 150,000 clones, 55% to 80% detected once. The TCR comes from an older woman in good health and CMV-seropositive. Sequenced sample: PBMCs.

The CDR3 reads CASRGWTSGRAAANEQFF. The CDR3 coding sequence is TGTGCCAGCAGGGGGTGGACTAGCGGGAGGGCTGCGGCCAATGAGCAGTTCTTC. The chain joins TRBV25-1 to TRBJ2-1; TRBD2 matches at 15 bases. Germline values: CDR1 MGHDK, CDR2 SYGVNS. This CDR3 region has 18 residues. With 6 bases clipped from V and 6 bases from J, the junction kept 12 bases outside the gene matches.